Reported below is one TCR beta chain. The sample comes from a study of blood T cell repertoires in COVID-19. Assignment of participants to cohorts was predicated upon participant-reported clinical history. CDR1 ENHRY and CDR2 SYGVKD come from the germline V gene. The CDR3 consists of 16 residues. Trimming stripped 0 bases from V and 5 bases from J, with 16 bases between. The data were produced by immunoSEQ multiplex PCR, yet TCRdb's version contains in-frame clones alone and is incomplete. Of 250,000 to 350,000 clones in the sample, 88% were seen once. The sequence came from a woman under 40 who had recovered from COVID-19. The sample consisted of PBMCs or T cells enriched from blood (not recorded which). This rearrangement joins TRBV10-3 to TRBJ2-5; TRBD1 is a possible D gene (5 bases). CDR3 sequence (DNA): TGTGCCATCAGTGAGTCGAGTACTTGGGGCTCGGAGACCCAGTACTTC. This encodes CAISESSTWGSETQYF.